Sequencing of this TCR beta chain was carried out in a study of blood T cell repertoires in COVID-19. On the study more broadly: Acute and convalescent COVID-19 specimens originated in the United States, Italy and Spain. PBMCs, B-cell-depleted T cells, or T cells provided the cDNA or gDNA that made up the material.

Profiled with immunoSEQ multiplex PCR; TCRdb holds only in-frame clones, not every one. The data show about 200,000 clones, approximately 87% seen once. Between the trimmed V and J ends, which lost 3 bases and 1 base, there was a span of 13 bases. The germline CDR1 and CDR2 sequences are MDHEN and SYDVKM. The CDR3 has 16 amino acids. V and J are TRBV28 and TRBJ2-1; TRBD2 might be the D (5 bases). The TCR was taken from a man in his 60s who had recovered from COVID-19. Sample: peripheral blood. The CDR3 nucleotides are TGTGCCAGCAGTTTGGGTACTAGACTATCCTACAATGAGCAGTTCTTC. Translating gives CASSLGTRLSYNEQFF.